The 25 T cell receptor beta chains below were found in one sample sequenced in a study of vaccination and CD4 T cells after COVID-19. Which antigens these TCRs recognize remains unknown. Oncomine TCR Beta short-read sequencing was applied to DNA from cultured CD4+ T cells. TCRdb fed the PCR reads into MiXCR, producing one record per CDR3 protein. Altogether more than 9,500 distinct CDR3 sequences are present, around half being singletons, with the ten largest covering over 25%. Treatment meaning: approximately 9-day PBMC culture with coronavirus spike peptide pools or control peptides (ViraFEST assay). The specimen sequenced was CD4+ T cells from blood, cultured in vitro. The origin of the receptors is a human donor who had recovered from COVID-19.

The chain is built from TRBV28 and TRBJ2-3; 8 bases line up with TRBD1. Looked up from germline, CDR1 is MDHEN and CDR2 is SYDVKM. The CDR3 has 14 residues. The ends lost 7 bases at V and 7 bases at J; junction bases unmatched: 10. The CDR3 DNA follows: TGTGCCAGCACCTATCCCGACAGGGGAAATACGCAGTATTTT. Its protein is CASTYPDRGNTQYF.

This clonotype has only a few counts. V gene TRBV7-9 combines with J gene TRBJ1-4, with a possible D match to TRBD1 (5 bases). V lost 5 bases and J 4 bases, leaving 5 bases between the germline ends. CDR3 length: 12 residues. The germline V gene encodes CDR1 SEHNR and CDR2 FQNEAQ (reference sequence). CDR3 residues: CASSRGNEKLFF. CDR3 in DNA: TGTGCCAGCAGCAGGGGTAATGAAAAACTGTTTTTT.

The J gene is TRBJ2-1, the V gene TRBV20-1; TRBD2 agrees at 8 bases. Germline CDR1 and CDR2: DFQATT and SNEGSKA (reference sequence). J gave up 8 bases and V 1 base, and 13 bases lay outside the gene matches. This CDR3 has 16 amino acids. In DNA, the CDR3 is TGCAGTGCTAGAGGAGGGGCGAGCGGGAGTTCCTATGAGCAGTTCTTC. Its protein product is CSARGGASGSSYEQFF.

The V and J genes are TRBV7-9 and TRBJ2-3; possible D gene TRBD1, 6 bases. The germline V and J ends were trimmed by 0 bases and 0 bases, with 10 bases remaining between them. The germline V gene encodes CDR1 SEHNR and CDR2 FQNEAQ (reference sequence). This CDR3 comprises 16 residues. DNA of the CDR3: TGTGCCAGCAGCTTAGCAGGACAGTTTAGCACAGATACGCAGTATTTT. Protein sequence: CASSLAGQFSTDTQYF. The whole variable domain, remainder taken from reference TRBV7-9 and TRBJ2-3, is DTGVSQNPRHKITKRGQNVTFRCDPISEHNRLYWYRQTLGQGPEFLTYFQNEAQLEKSRLLSDRFSAERPKGSFSTLEIQRTEQGDSAMYLCASSLAGQFSTDTQYFGPGTRLTVL.

The V call is TRBV6-2 or TRBV6-3, the J call TRBJ2-3, with a tentative D call TRBD2 (5 bases). The CDR3 extends over 13 amino acids. From germline, CDR1 is MNHEY and CDR2 SVGEGT. V dropped 8 bases and J dropped 4 bases, with 13 bases sitting between them. Written as DNA, the CDR3 is TGTGCCAGCGCGGGTATTGCTGCAGATACGCAGTATTTT. Translation: CASAGIAADTQYF.

This chain joins TRBV7-9 and TRBJ2-2, with a possible D match to TRBD1 (5 bases). CDR1 is SEHNR and CDR2 is FQNEAQ in the germline V gene (reference sequence). Trimming stripped 1 base from V and 1 base from J, with 13 bases between. CDR3 length: 17 amino acids. CDR3 sequence: CASSLVMGRVNTGELFF. The CDR3 bases are TGTGCCAGCAGCTTAGTTATGGGCAGGGTGAACACCGGGGAGCTGTTTTTT.

The rearrangement joins TRBV27 to TRBJ1-1; D ambiguous. The ends were cut back, 2 bases at V and 5 bases at J, with 9 bases in the middle. The CDR3 length is 13 residues. CDR1 is MNHEY and CDR2 is SMNVEV in the germline V gene (reference sequence). The CDR3 DNA follows: TGTGCCAGCAGTTTAAATCGGGAGACTGAAGCTTTCTTT. This gives the protein CASSLNRETEAFF.

This clonotype was recorded only once. The chain couples TRBV6-1 to TRBJ1-1; perhaps TRBD1 as D (5 bases). V dropped 8 bases and J dropped 1 base, with 11 bases sitting between them. Per the germline V gene, CDR1 is MNHNS and CDR2 is SASEGT. CDR3 length: 13 residues. DNA for the CDR3: TGTGCCAGCTTCCGGGACCGGAACACTGAAGCTTTCTTT. This gives the protein CASFRDRNTEAFF.

The CDR3 here is CASSEILGEGQGKDEQYF. Written as DNA, the CDR3 is TGCGCCAGCAGTGAGATACTCGGTGAAGGACAGGGGAAGGACGAGCAGTACTTC. The chain employs TRBV10-1 and TRBJ2-7, with TRBD1 identical over 9 bases. Germline CDR1 reads WNHNN; CDR2 reads SYGVQD (reference sequence). This CDR3 has 18 amino acids. The V and J ends lost 2 bases and 5 bases, in that order; junction bases with no gene match: 16.

The rearrangement uses TRBV6-5 and TRBJ1-6; perhaps TRBD1 as D (6 bases). The germline CDR1 and CDR2 sequences are MNHEY and SVGAGI. The CDR3 is 18 residues long. With 2 bases removed from V and 2 bases from J, the gap between germline ends came to 16 bases. The CDR3 DNA sequence: TGTGCCAGCAGTTACGCAAAAGGGGGGGTGACCTATAATTCACCCCTCCACTTT. Residues: CASSYAKGGVTYNSPLHF.

The V call is TRBV30, the J call TRBJ1-1; 7 bases fit TRBD1. V dropped 8 bases and J dropped 2; count of bases not matched to a gene: 8. CDR1 is GTSNPN, CDR2 SVGIG, per germline (reference sequence). CDR3 length: 13 amino acids. CDR3 nucleotide sequence: TGTGCCCGAATTGACAGGGTCAACACTGAAGCTTTCTTT. This gives the protein CARIDRVNTEAFF.

This clonotype came up a few times. The gene calls are TRBV18 and TRBJ1-2; the D gene is possibly TRBD1 (5 bases). This CDR3 comprises 13 residues. With 3 bases removed from V and 4 bases from J, the gap between germline ends came to 9 bases. Germline assignment: CDR1 KGHSH and CDR2 LQKENI. In DNA, the CDR3 is TGTGCCAGCTCACCGGGACCGAGCTATGGCTACACCTTC. It specifies CASSPGPSYGYTF.

The chain employs TRBV30 and TRBJ1-1, with D possibly being TRBD1 (6 bases). The germline CDR1 and CDR2 sequences are GTSNPN and SVGIG (reference sequence). There are 14 residues in the CDR3. V was cut by 3 bases and J by 1 base, with 12 bases left in between. The chain's CDR3 is CAWSPGEANTEAFF. CDR3 DNA sequence: TGTGCCTGGAGCCCAGGGGAGGCGAACACTGAAGCTTTCTTT.

The chain has TRBV20-1 and TRBJ1-1, with 11 bases lining up with TRBD1. The length of the CDR3 is 13 residues. Per the germline V gene, CDR1 is DFQATT and CDR2 is SNEGSKA (reference sequence). V trimming: 5 bases; J trimming: 6 bases; junction bases outside the gene matches: 5. CDR3 amino acids: CSASRDRGAEAFF. The CDR3 bases are TGCAGTGCTTCCCGGGACAGGGGGGCTGAAGCTTTCTTT.

The chain has TRBV28 and TRBJ1-2; TRBD1 is a possible D gene (5 bases). Deletions cut 5 bases from V and 3 bases from J, with 10 bases between. Germline CDR1 and CDR2: MDHEN and SYDVKM. This CDR3 contains 13 residues. CDR3 nucleotides: TGTGCCAGCAGTCCGACAGCGTACTATGGCTACACCTTC. Encoded protein: CASSPTAYYGYTF.

J is TRBJ2-5 and V is TRBV6-1, with D perhaps being TRBD1 or TRBD2 (5 bases each). Looked up from germline, CDR1 is MNHNS and CDR2 is SASEGT. The CDR3 sequence is 15 residues long. The V end was cut by 4 bases, the J end by 5 bases, with 17 bases between. DNA of the CDR3: TGTGCCAGCAGTGGGGACGTCGGAAGGGTCGAGACCCAGTACTTC. Its protein is CASSGDVGRVETQYF.

On this clonotype itself: No conserved phenylalanine or tryptophan is present at the end of the CDR3, so a read error is the likely explanation. This chain links TRBV19 with TRBJ1-1; 8 nucleotides match TRBD1. Germline lookup yields CDR1 LNHDA and CDR2 SQIVND (reference sequence). V was clipped by 3 bases and J by 6 bases; unmatched bases: 3. The CDR3 sequence is 13 residues long. Here the CDR3 DNA reads TGTGCCAGTAGTATGGACAGGGAGGCTGAAGCTTTCTCT. This sequence encodes CASSMDREAEAFS.

This clonotype appeared a few times. The chain carries TRBV20-1 and TRBJ1-2; the match to TRBD1 covers 7 bases. Germline V gene data show CDR1 as DFQATT and CDR2 as SNEGSKA (reference sequence). CDR3 length: 16 amino acids. Trimming cost V 3 bases and J 2 bases; bases outside gene matches: 12. CDR3 DNA sequence: TGCAGTGCTAGCCCTCCACAGGGGACTTCAAACTATGGCTACACCTTC. Translated, it gives CSASPPQGTSNYGYTF.

This clonotype showed up just a few times. CDR3 sequence reads: CASSLISGPFTDTQYF. The CDR3 region has the DNA TGTGCCAGCAGCTTAATAAGCGGGCCGTTCACAGATACGCAGTATTTT. This sequence joins TRBV7-2 and TRBJ2-3; possibly TRBD2 for D (6 bases). Germline V gene lookup returns CDR1 SGHTA and CDR2 FQGNSA. Between the trimmed V and J ends, which lost 2 bases and 2 bases, there was a span of 14 bases. The CDR3 consists of 16 residues.

The chain is built from TRBV19 and TRBJ1-1; the D gene is possibly TRBD1 (6 bases). Germline V CDR1 and CDR2: LNHDA, SQIVND (reference sequence). CDR3 length equals 15 residues. The V gene lost 9 bases and the J gene lost 1 base, with 18 bases spanning the gap. In DNA form, the CDR3 reads TGTGCCAGCGAGCCCCCCGACAGGACGAACACTGAAGCTTTCTTT. This sequence encodes CASEPPDRTNTEAFF.

The chain recombines TRBV15 with TRBJ2-2; perhaps D is TRBD1 or TRBD2 (6 bases each). The CDR3 is 16 amino acids. V shed 8 bases and J shed 5 bases, with 21 bases lying between them. Germline values: CDR1 LNHNV, CDR2 YYDKDF (reference sequence). The CDR3: CATAPGGGRRTGELFF. The CDR3 nucleotides are TGTGCCACCGCCCCTGGTGGGGGGCGACGGACCGGGGAGCTGTTTTTT.

The V and J genes are TRBV7-2 and TRBJ2-5, with TRBD2 matching over 11 bases. The CDR3 length is 14 residues. The J segment lost 7 bases and the V segment lost 0 bases, leaving 1 base of the junction unmatched. Germline-derived CDR1 and CDR2 are SGHTA and FQGNSA. The CDR3 loop reads CASSLALAGGTQYF. Written as DNA, the CDR3 is TGTGCCAGCAGCTTAGCCCTAGCGGGGGGGACCCAGTACTTC.

This clonotype was seen only a few times. The genes are TRBV28 and TRBJ1-3, with 7 positions matching TRBD1. Trimming removed 5 bases from V and 0 bases from J; junction bases left unmatched: 4. Germline V lookup: CDR1 MDHEN, CDR2 SYDVKM. The CDR3 contains 15 residues. In DNA, the CDR3 is TGTGCCAGCAGTGACAGGGTATACTCTGGAAACACCATATATTTT. Protein: CASSDRVYSGNTIYF.

This clonotype was observed once. The CDR3 coding sequence is TGTGCCAGCAGACCTCGACTAGCGGGAGGCAATGAGCAGTTCTTC. Its protein product is CASRPRLAGGNEQFF. V usage is TRBV12-3 or TRBV12-4 and J usage is TRBJ2-1, with 13 positions matching TRBD2. The CDR3 runs to 15 residues. Trimming cost V 6 bases and J 6 bases; bases outside gene matches: 5.

J is TRBJ2-7 and V is TRBV28, with TRBD1 matching over 10 bases. The CDR3 is made up of 14 amino acids. V shed 8 bases and J 6 bases; nucleotides not matched to a gene: 10. Germline V gene data show CDR1 as MDHEN and CDR2 as SYDVKM. The CDR3 sequence is CASCPGQGFSEQYF. The DNA for the CDR3 is TGTGCCAGCTGCCCGGGACAGGGGTTCTCCGAGCAGTACTTC.